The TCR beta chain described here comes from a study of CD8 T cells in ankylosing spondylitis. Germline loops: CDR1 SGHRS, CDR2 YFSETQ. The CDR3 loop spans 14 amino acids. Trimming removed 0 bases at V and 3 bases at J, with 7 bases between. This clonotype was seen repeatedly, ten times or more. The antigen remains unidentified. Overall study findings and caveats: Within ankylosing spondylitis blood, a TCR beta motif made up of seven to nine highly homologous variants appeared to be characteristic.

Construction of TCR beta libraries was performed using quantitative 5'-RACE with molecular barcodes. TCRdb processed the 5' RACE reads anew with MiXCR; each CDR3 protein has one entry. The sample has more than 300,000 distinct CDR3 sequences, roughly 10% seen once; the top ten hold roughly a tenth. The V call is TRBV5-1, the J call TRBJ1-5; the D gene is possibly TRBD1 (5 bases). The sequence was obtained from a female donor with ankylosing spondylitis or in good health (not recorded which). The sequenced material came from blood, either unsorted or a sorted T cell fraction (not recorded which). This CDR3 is CASSLEGDNQPQHF. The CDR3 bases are TGCGCCAGCAGCTTGGAAGGGGACAATCAGCCCCAGCATTTT.